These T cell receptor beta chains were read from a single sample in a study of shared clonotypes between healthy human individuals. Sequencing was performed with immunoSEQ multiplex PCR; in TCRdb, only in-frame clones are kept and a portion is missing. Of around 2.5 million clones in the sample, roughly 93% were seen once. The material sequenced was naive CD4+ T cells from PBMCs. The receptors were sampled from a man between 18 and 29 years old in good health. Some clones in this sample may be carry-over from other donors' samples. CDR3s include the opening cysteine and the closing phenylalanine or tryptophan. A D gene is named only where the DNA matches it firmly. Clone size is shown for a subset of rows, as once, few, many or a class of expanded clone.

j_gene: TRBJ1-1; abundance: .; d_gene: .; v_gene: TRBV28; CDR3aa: CASSPRQGSEAFF; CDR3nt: TGTGCCAGCAGTCCCAGGCAGGGCTCCGAAGCTTTCTTT
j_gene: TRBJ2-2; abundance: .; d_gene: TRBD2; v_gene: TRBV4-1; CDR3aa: CASSLPLAGVNTGELFF; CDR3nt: TGCGCCAGCAGCCTTCCTCTAGCGGGAGTGAACACCGGGGAGCTGTTTTTT
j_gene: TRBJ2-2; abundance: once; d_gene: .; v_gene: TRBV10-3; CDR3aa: CAISERQTDDTGELFF; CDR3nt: TGTGCCATCAGTGAACGCCAGACTGACGACACCGGGGAGCTGTTTTTT
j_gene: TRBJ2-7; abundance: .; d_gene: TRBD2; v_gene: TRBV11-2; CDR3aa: CASRGLADPYEQYF; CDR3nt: TGTGCCAGCAGGGGACTAGCGGACCCCTACGAGCAGTACTTC
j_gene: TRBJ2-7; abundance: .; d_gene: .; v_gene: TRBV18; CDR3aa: CASSPTALYEQYF; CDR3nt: TGTGCCAGCTCACCGACAGCCCTCTACGAGCAGTACTTC
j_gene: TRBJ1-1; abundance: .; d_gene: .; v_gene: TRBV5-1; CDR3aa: CASSLVGMNTEAFF; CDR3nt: TGCGCCAGCAGCTTGGTAGGGATGAACACTGAAGCTTTCTTT
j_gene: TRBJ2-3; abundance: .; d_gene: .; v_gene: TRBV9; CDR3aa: CASSVGPTDTQYF; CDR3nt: TGTGCCAGCAGCGTAGGCCCGACCGATACGCAGTATTTT
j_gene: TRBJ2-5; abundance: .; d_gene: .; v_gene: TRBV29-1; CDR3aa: CSVEAQGETQYF; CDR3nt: TGCAGCGTTGAAGCCCAGGGGGAGACCCAGTACTTC
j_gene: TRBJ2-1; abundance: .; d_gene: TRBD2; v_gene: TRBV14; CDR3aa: CASSQVSSGRYNEQFF; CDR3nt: TGTGCCAGCAGCCAAGTTTCTAGCGGGCGCTACAATGAGCAGTTCTTC
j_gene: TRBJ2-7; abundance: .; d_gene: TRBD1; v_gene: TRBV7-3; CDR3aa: CASSPGTGGKNEQYF; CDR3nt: TGTGCCAGCAGCCCCGGGACAGGGGGCAAGAACGAGCAGTACTTC
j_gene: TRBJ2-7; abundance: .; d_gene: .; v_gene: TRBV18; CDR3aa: CASSPEIRATYEQYF; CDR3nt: TGTGCCAGCTCACCAGAAATACGGGCTACCTACGAGCAGTACTTC
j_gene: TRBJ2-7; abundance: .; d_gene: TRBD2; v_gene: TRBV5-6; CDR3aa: CASSLGTSDSYEQYF; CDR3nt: TGTGCCAGCAGCTTGGGGACTAGCGACTCCTACGAGCAGTACTTC
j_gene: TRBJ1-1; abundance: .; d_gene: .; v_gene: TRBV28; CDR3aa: CASCVGERTEAFF; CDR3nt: TGTGCCAGCTGCGTCGGTGAAAGGACTGAAGCTTTCTTT
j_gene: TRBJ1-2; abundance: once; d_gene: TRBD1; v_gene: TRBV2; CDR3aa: CASGGQPNYGYTF; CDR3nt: TGTGCCAGCGGGGGACAGCCTAACTATGGCTACACCTTC
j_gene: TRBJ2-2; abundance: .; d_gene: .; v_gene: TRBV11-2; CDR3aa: CASSLAVGQTGELFF; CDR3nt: TGTGCCAGCAGCTTAGCCGTAGGACAAACCGGGGAGCTGTTTTTT
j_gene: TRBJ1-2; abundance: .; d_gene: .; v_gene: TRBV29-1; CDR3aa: CSVGGINYGYTF; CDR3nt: TGCAGCGTCGGAGGGATCAACTATGGCTACACCTTC
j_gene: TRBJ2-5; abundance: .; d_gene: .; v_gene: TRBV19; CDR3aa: CASSSGLRETQYF; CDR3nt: TGTGCCAGTAGTTCGGGCCTAAGGGAGACCCAGTACTTC
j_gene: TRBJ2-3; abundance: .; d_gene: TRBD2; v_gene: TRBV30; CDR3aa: CAWSVWLAGVADTQYF; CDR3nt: TGTGCCTGGAGTGTATGGCTAGCGGGAGTAGCGGATACGCAGTATTTT
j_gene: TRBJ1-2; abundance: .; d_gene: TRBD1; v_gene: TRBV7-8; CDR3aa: CASSWAPGQGTGGYTF; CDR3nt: TGTGCCAGCAGCTGGGCCCCGGGACAGGGAACGGGCGGCTACACCTTC
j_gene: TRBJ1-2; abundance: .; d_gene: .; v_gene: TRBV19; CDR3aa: CAPRLGGSNYGYTF; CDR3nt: TGTGCCCCCCGACTGGGGGGTAGTAACTATGGCTACACCTTC
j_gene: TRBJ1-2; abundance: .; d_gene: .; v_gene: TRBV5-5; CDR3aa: CASSLAPGSHVFRTF; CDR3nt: TGTGCCAGCAGCTTGGCACCAGGGTCCCACGTTTTTCGCACCTTC
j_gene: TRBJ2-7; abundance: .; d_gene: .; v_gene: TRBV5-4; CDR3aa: CASSSGKTVGEQYF; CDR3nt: TGTGCCAGCAGCTCCGGGAAAACGGTCGGCGAGCAGTACTTC
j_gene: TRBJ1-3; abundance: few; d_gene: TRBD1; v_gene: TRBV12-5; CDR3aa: CASRGLGNTIYF; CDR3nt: TGTGCTAGTAGGGGGCTCGGAAACACCATATATTTT
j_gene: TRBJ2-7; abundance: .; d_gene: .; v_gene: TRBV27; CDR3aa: CASSPLLGTTYEQYF; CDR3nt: TGTGCCAGCAGTCCGCTTCTGGGGACAACCTACGAGCAGTACTTC
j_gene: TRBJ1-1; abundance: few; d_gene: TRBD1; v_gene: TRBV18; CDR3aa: CASSGQGDTEAFF; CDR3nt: TGTGCCAGCTCGGGACAGGGTGACACTGAAGCTTTCTTT
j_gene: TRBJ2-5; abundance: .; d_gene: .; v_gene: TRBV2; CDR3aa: CASRLWSLPQETQYF; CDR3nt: TGTGCCAGTAGGTTGTGGAGCTTACCTCAAGAGACCCAGTACTTC
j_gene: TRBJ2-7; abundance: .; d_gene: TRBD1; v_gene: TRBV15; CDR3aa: CATSSGDRGYEQYF; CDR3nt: TGTGCCACCAGCAGCGGAGACAGGGGTTACGAGCAGTACTTC
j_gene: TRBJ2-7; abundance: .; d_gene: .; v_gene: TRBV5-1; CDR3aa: CASSWLKDSSSYEQYF; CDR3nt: TGCGCCAGCAGCTGGCTGAAGGACAGCTCCTCCTACGAGCAGTACTTC
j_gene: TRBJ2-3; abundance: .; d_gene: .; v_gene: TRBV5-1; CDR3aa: CASSISDYASTDTQYF; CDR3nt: TGCGCCAGCAGCATTTCCGACTACGCTAGCACAGATACGCAGTATTTT
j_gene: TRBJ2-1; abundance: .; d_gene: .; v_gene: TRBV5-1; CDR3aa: CASSFIPGDEQFF; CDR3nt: TGCGCCAGCAGCTTTATACCTGGGGATGAGCAGTTCTTC
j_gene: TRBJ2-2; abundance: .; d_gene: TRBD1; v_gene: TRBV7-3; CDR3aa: CASRRQGFTGELFF; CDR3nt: TGTGCCAGCAGACGACAGGGGTTCACCGGGGAGCTGTTTTTT
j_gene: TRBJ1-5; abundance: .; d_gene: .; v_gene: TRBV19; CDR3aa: CASSMGQMLQPQHF; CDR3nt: TGTGCCAGTAGTATGGGGCAGATGCTACAGCCCCAGCATTTT
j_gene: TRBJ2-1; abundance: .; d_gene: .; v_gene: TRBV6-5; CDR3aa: CASFPPGHRNEQFF; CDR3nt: TGTGCCAGCTTCCCTCCCGGACACCGCAATGAGCAGTTCTTC
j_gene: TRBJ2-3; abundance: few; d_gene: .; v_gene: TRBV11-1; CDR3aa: CASSRSSTSTDTQYF; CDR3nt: TGTGCCAGCAGTCGTTCCAGCACTAGCACAGATACGCAGTATTTT
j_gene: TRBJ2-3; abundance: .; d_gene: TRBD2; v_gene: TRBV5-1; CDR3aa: CASSLGGLAVDTQYF; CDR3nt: TGCGCCAGCAGCTTGGGGGGACTAGCGGTAGATACGCAGTATTTT
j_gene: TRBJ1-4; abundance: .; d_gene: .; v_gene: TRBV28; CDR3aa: CASSYRSTNEKLFF; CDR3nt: TGTGCCAGCAGTTACAGATCAACTAATGAAAAACTGTTTTTT
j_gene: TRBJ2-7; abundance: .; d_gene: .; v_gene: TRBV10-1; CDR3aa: CASSDLGQPPSYEQYF; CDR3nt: TGCGCCAGCAGTGATCTCGGACAGCCTCCCTCCTACGAGCAGTACTTC
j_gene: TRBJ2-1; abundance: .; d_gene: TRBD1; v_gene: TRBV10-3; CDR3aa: CAISDYRGAKYNEQFF; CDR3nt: TGTGCCATCAGTGACTACAGGGGGGCCAAGTACAATGAGCAGTTCTTC
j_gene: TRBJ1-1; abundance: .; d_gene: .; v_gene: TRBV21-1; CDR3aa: CASSKEGSEENTEAFF; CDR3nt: TGTGCCAGCAGCAAAGAAGGATCAGAGGAGAACACTGAAGCTTTCTTT
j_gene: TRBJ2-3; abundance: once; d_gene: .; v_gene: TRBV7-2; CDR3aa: CASSLLSGPTDTQYF; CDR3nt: TGTGCCAGCAGCTTACTGAGTGGCCCCACAGATACGCAGTATTTT
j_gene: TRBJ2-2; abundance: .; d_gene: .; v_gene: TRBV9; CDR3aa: CASSVVGVAGELFF; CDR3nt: TGTGCCAGCAGCGTAGTGGGGGTGGCCGGGGAGCTGTTTTTT
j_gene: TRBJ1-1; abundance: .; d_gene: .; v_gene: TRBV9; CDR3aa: CASSAGRRTEAFF; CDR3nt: TGTGCCAGCAGCGCTGGACGTCGGACTGAAGCTTTCTTT
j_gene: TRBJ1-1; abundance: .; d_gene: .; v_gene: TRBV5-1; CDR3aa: CASSLGRVTEAFF; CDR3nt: TGCGCCAGCAGCTTAGGCAGGGTGACTGAAGCTTTCTTT